These 20 T cell receptor beta chains originate from one sample sequenced in a study of blood T cell repertoires in COVID-19. The data were produced by immunoSEQ multiplex PCR, yet TCRdb's version contains in-frame clones alone and is incomplete. The table has around 310,000 clones, more than 80% seen once. The sample was peripheral blood. These receptors originate from a woman aged 30 to 39 with COVID-19, enrolled during active disease.

V gene TRBV28 combines with J gene TRBJ1-1; 8 bases are a match to TRBD1. CDR3 length: 16 amino acids. With V trimmed by 8 bases and J by 0 bases, 11 bases remained unmatched. Per the germline V gene, CDR1 is MDHEN and CDR2 is SYDVKM. The CDR3 nucleotides are TGTGCCAGCGGACAGACAGGGGAGGGCCTGAACACTGAAGCTTTCTTT. The encoded protein is CASGQTGEGLNTEAFF.

The count of this clone is one. The V call is TRBV19, the J call TRBJ1-2; the D gene is possibly TRBD1 (5 bases). The length of the CDR3 is 14 residues. Trimming removed 1 base at V and 3 bases at J, with 9 bases between. Germline assignment: CDR1 LNHDA and CDR2 SQIVND (reference sequence). CDR3 amino acids: CASSIARRDYGYTF. The CDR3, as DNA: TGTGCCAGTAGTATAGCCCGCAGGGACTATGGCTACACCTTC.

The rearrangement links TRBV7-3 to TRBJ2-7; 8 bases are shared with TRBD2. Trimming cost V 1 base and J 2 bases; bases outside gene matches: 4. Germline V CDR1 and CDR2: SGHTA, FQGTGA. This CDR3 spans 15 amino acids. The CDR3 here is CASSLSSGSTYEQYF. The CDR3 DNA is TGTGCCAGCAGCTTAAGCAGCGGGAGTACCTACGAGCAGTACTTC.

The chain has TRBV11-2 and TRBJ2-3, with TRBD2 matching 10 bases. The CDR3 has 16 amino acids. Trimming cost V 5 bases and J 4 bases; bases outside gene matches: 9. CDR1 is SGHAT and CDR2 is FQNNGV in the germline V gene. The CDR3, as DNA: TGTGCCAGCAGCCCGACTAGCGGGTTGGGGGCAGATACGCAGTATTTT. Its translation: CASSPTSGLGADTQYF.

J is TRBJ1-2 and V is TRBV24-1; 10 bases line up with TRBD1. The junction had 3 bases not matched to a gene; V was cut back by 4 bases and J by 5 bases. CDR3 length: 14 amino acids. Per the germline V gene, CDR1 is KGHDR and CDR2 is SFDVKD. CDR3 sequence: CATSDRGQGYGYTF. CDR3 DNA: TGTGCCACCAGTGACCGGGGACAGGGGTATGGCTACACCTTC.

V and J are TRBV7-9 and TRBJ1-3; possibly TRBD1 for D (6 bases). Germline CDR1 SEHNR, CDR2 FQNEAQ (reference sequence). The CDR3 totals 16 residues. Deletions cut 1 base from V and 0 bases from J, with 10 bases between. CDR3 DNA: TGTGCCAGCAGCTTAGAGGAAGGGGGCTCTGGAAACACCATATATTTT. As protein: CASSLEEGGSGNTIYF. The full variable domain, its missing parts supplied by reference TRBV7-9 and TRBJ1-3, is DTGVSQNPRHKITKRGQNVTFRCDPISEHNRLYWYRQTLGQGPEFLTYFQNEAQLEKSRLLSDRFSAERPKGSFSTLEIQRTEQGDSAMYLCASSLEEGGSGNTIYFGEGSWLTVV.

The chain recombines TRBV15 with TRBJ2-1; D unresolved. V was trimmed by 0 bases and J by 1 base, leaving 7 bases between them. The CDR3 length is 15 residues. Per germline, CDR1 LNHNV and CDR2 YYDKDF (reference sequence). The CDR3 is CATSRDPGSYNEQFF. In DNA, the CDR3 is TGTGCCACCAGCAGAGATCCAGGTTCCTACAATGAGCAGTTCTTC.

This chain joins TRBV27 and TRBJ1-2, with D possibly being TRBD1 (5 bases). Germline-derived CDR1 and CDR2 are MNHEY and SMNVEV (reference sequence). The V end was cut by 7 bases, the J end by 0 bases, with 9 bases between. CDR3 size: 13 residues. The CDR3 nucleotides read TGTGCCAGCAAGGGGACTGCTAACTATGGCTACACCTTC. Amino acid sequence: CASKGTANYGYTF.

V is TRBV7-9 and J is TRBJ2-7, with 9 bases matching TRBD1. The junction had 5 bases not matched to a gene; V was cut back by 6 bases and J by 2 bases. CDR1 SEHNR and CDR2 FQNEAQ come from the germline V gene (reference sequence). The CDR3 consists of 14 residues. The DNA for the CDR3 is TGTGCCAGCAGTCCGGGACAGGGCCCCTACGAGCAGTACTTC. This gives the protein CASSPGQGPYEQYF.

In regard to this clone: Other DNA sequences of this sample code for an identical CDR3. The J gene is TRBJ2-2, the V gene TRBV24-1; the match to TRBD1 covers 9 bases. V shed 3 bases, J shed 2 bases, and the junction held 3 bases outside the gene matches. The CDR3 sequence is 16 residues long. Germline V gene lookup returns CDR1 KGHDR and CDR2 SFDVKD. The CDR3 nucleotides are TGTGCCACCAGTGATCCGGGACAGGGTAACACCGGGGAGCTGTTTTTT. Its translation is CATSDPGQGNTGELFF.

V and J are TRBV11-1 and TRBJ2-5, with D tentatively TRBD1 (6 bases). There are 13 residues in the CDR3. Per germline, CDR1 SGHAT and CDR2 FQDESV (reference sequence). Deletions cut 2 bases from V and 3 bases from J, with 7 bases between. CDR3 residues: CASSLYREETQYF. In DNA, the CDR3 is TGTGCCAGCAGCTTATACAGGGAAGAGACCCAGTACTTC.

The V call is TRBV7-2, the J call TRBJ2-3; 15 nucleotides agree with TRBD2. The CDR3 runs 15 residues. Germline lookup yields CDR1 SGHTA and CDR2 FQGNSA. Germline trimming cut 5 bases from V and 5 bases from J; bases unmatched to any gene: 2. The CDR3 DNA sequence: TGTGCCAGCAGCCTGGGACTAGCGGGAGGAGATACGCAGTATTTT. Its protein is CASSLGLAGGDTQYF.

Here the CDR3 DNA reads TGTGCCAGCAGCACCTCCGGGACAGGGGGATTGGGCACTGAAGCTTTCTTT. Translated: CASSTSGTGGLGTEAFF. The chain has TRBV9 and TRBJ1-1; TRBD1 matches at 11 bases. The CDR3 consists of 17 residues. Per the germline V gene, CDR1 is SGDLS and CDR2 is YYNGEE. V was pared by 4 bases and J by 4 bases, with 12 bases of the junction left unmatched.

The chain joins TRBV6-2 or TRBV6-3 to TRBJ2-3; possibly TRBD1 for D (6 bases). V lost 5 bases, J lost 0 bases, and 12 bases lay in between. CDR3 length equals 15 residues. Germline V gives CDR1 MNHEY, CDR2 SVGEGT. CDR3 nucleotides: TGTGCCAGCAGTACGACAGGTATAAGCACAGATACGCAGTATTTT. It translates to CASSTTGISTDTQYF.

The DNA for the CDR3 is TGTGCCAGCAGCCAAACTGATTCACCCCTCCACTTT. The encoded protein is CASSQTDSPLHF. The chain has TRBV7-9 and TRBJ1-6; D is uncertain. V lost 5 bases and J 8 bases, leaving 7 bases between the germline ends. The CDR3 sequence is 12 residues long. Germline CDR1 is SEHNR and CDR2 is FQNEAQ (reference sequence).

The V gene is TRBV15, the J gene TRBJ2-7; 8 bases are a match to TRBD2. The CDR3 sequence is 16 residues long. Germline CDR1 reads LNHNV; CDR2 reads YYDKDF (reference sequence). V shed 5 bases and J 0 bases; nucleotides not matched to a gene: 9. CDR3 DNA: TGTGCCACCAGCGGCACTCTTAGCGGGGACTCCTACGAGCAGTACTTC. Translated, it gives CATSGTLSGDSYEQYF.

The chain is built from TRBV28 and TRBJ2-7; D not certain. V was shortened by 5 bases and J by 5 bases, with 22 bases between the two germline ends. The CDR3 has 16 residues. In germline, CDR1 is MDHEN, CDR2 SYDVKM. This CDR3 is CASSGFNLPDTHEQYF. The CDR3 DNA sequence: TGTGCCAGCAGTGGATTTAACCTCCCAGACACGCACGAGCAGTACTTC.

This chain uses TRBV28 with TRBJ2-2; D uncertain. CDR1 and CDR2 (germline): MDHEN, SYDVKM. The CDR3 sequence is 14 residues long. V shed 5 bases and J shed 0 bases, with 7 bases lying between them. This CDR3 is CASSVEPNTGELFF. The CDR3 DNA sequence: TGTGCCAGCAGTGTAGAGCCGAACACCGGGGAGCTGTTTTTT.

V gene TRBV29-1 combines with J gene TRBJ2-1; maybe TRBD2 (6 bases). This CDR3 spans 11 amino acids. Germline V gives CDR1 SQVTM, CDR2 ANQGSEA. Trimming removed 3 bases at V and 9 bases at J, with 9 bases between. The CDR3 is CSVDMGGEQFF. CDR3 DNA sequence: TGCAGCGTTGATATGGGGGGTGAGCAGTTCTTC.

A remark on this clone: Other DNA sequences in the same sample also yield this CDR3. The chain combines TRBV6-2 or TRBV6-3 with TRBJ2-2; D is perhaps TRBD1 (6 bases). Germline V gene data show CDR1 as MNHEY and CDR2 as SVGEGT. Trimming cost V 6 bases and J 0 bases, with 8 bases left between them. The CDR3 is made up of 14 amino acids. CDR3 amino acids: CASSRGSNTGELFF. Written as DNA, the CDR3 is TGTGCCAGCAGCAGGGGTTCGAACACCGGGGAGCTGTTTTTT.